This T cell receptor beta chain was sequenced for a study of regulatory T cells. Primers: 52 TRBV forward and 13 TRBJ reverse. Assay: immunoSEQ multiplex PCR; the TCRdb copy retains only in-frame clones and omits some. This sample yields 20,000 to 25,000 clones, of which 93% are seen a single time; around 3.4% belongs to the top ten. Patients aged 2 to 39 years had fewer naive T cells. This CDR3 is 13 amino acids long. Between the trimmed V and J ends, which lost 3 bases and 2 bases, there was a span of 6 bases. Per the germline V gene, CDR1 is LNHDA and CDR2 is SQIVND (reference sequence). Material: CD8+ T cells sorted from blood. The chain couples TRBV19 to TRBJ2-3; D is undetermined. The receptor's source is a child aged 2 to 10 with CD3G deficiency. The CDR3 spells CASSIGHTDTQYF. The CDR3 DNA sequence: TGTGCCAGTAGTATTGGGCACACAGATACGCAGTATTTT. The complete variable domain, with remaining parts taken from reference TRBV19 and TRBJ2-3, reads DGGITQSPKYLFRKEGQNVTLSCEQNLNHDAMYWYRQDPGQGLRLIYYSQIVNDFQKGDIAEGYSVSREKKESFPLTVTSAQKNPTAFYLCASSIGHTDTQYFGPGTRLTVL.